A single sample gave rise to the 24 T cell receptor beta chains below, sequenced in a study of cytomegalovirus exposure and HLA in healthy donors. PCR primers comprised 60 Vbeta and 13 Jbeta primers. TCRdb's copy holds only in-frame clones and misses some; the assay was immunoSEQ multiplex PCR. The sample contains more than 140,000 clones, over 60% of which appear only once. Specimen: PBMCs. The receptors stem from a woman aged 30 to 39 in good health and CMV-seropositive.

V and J are TRBV7-2 and TRBJ2-5, with 13 nucleotides matching TRBD2. After removal of 5 bases from V and 7 bases from J, the junction contained 10 bases not matched to a gene. Germline V CDR1 and CDR2: SGHTA, FQGNSA. The CDR3 totals 16 residues. CDR3 loop: CASSPGLAGLYGTQYF. DNA of the CDR3: TGTGCCAGCAGCCCGGGACTAGCGGGATTATATGGGACCCAGTACTTC.

This clone showed up just a few times. The chain has TRBV6-6 and TRBJ1-5; D remains ambiguous. The length of the CDR3 is 12 residues. Germline values: CDR1 MNHNY, CDR2 SVGAGI (reference sequence). Between the trimmed V and J ends, which lost 7 bases and 6 bases, there was a span of 10 bases. The CDR3 reads CASTIGPQPQHF. CDR3 nucleotides: TGTGCCAGCACCATCGGTCCTCAGCCCCAGCATTTT.

The V call is TRBV9, the J call TRBJ2-5, with a tentative D call TRBD2 (6 bases). The CDR3 is 16 residues long. The V end was cut by 0 bases, the J end by 4 bases, with 16 bases between. Germline V gene lookup returns CDR1 SGDLS and CDR2 YYNGEE. The CDR3 sequence: CASSVATGAAGETQYF. CDR3 DNA: TGTGCCAGCAGCGTAGCTACGGGAGCGGCGGGAGAGACCCAGTACTTC.

The chain employs TRBV10-2 and TRBJ2-2; no firm D call. The CDR3 has 15 amino acids. V was shortened by 2 bases and J by 3 bases, with 10 bases between the two germline ends. Germline V gene data show CDR1 as WSHSY and CDR2 as SAAADI. As DNA, the CDR3 is TGCGCCAGCAGTGAGGAGGTGGCGTACACCGGGGAGCTGTTTTTT. Translating gives CASSEEVAYTGELFF.

The chain combines TRBV27 with TRBJ1-5; D unclear. There are 15 residues in the CDR3. V was clipped by 3 bases and J by 0 bases, with 9 bases between them. Per the germline V gene, CDR1 is MNHEY and CDR2 is SMNVEV (reference sequence). As DNA, the CDR3 is TGTGCCAGCAGTTTGGTTTCAGGTAGCAATCAGCCCCAGCATTTT. Translation gives CASSLVSGSNQPQHF.

This chain joins TRBV19 and TRBJ2-7; the D is unclear. Germline V lookup: CDR1 LNHDA, CDR2 SQIVND (reference sequence). The germline V and J ends were trimmed by 5 bases and 2 bases, with 16 bases remaining between them. This CDR3 has 15 residues. The chain's CDR3 is CASSRRESKTYEQYF. The DNA for the CDR3 is TGTGCCAGTAGTCGCCGCGAAAGCAAAACCTACGAGCAGTACTTC.

The rearrangement links TRBV2 to TRBJ1-1; 7 positions match TRBD1. Per germline, CDR1 SNHLY and CDR2 FYNNEI. The CDR3 runs 14 residues. Trimming at V came to 3 bases and at J to 1 base, leaving 2 bases not matched to a gene. The CDR3 sequence is CASSDSGGNTEAFF. CDR3 DNA sequence: TGTGCCAGCAGTGATTCAGGGGGGAACACTGAAGCTTTCTTT.

J is TRBJ2-7 and V is TRBV11-1; 8 bases line up with TRBD1. The junction had 9 bases not matched to a gene; V was cut back by 1 base and J by 4 bases. The CDR3 consists of 16 residues. Germline CDR1 and CDR2: SGHAT and FQDESV (reference sequence). The CDR3 sequence: CASSLVAGTGLYEQYF. The CDR3 DNA is TGTGCCAGCAGCTTAGTAGCCGGGACAGGTCTTTACGAGCAGTACTTC.

This sequence joins TRBV18 and TRBJ2-7, with D perhaps TRBD2 (5 bases). The V gene lost 5 bases and the J gene lost 3 bases, with 11 bases spanning the gap. The germline gives CDR1 KGHSH, CDR2 LQKENI. This CDR3 is 13 amino acids long. Here the CDR3 DNA reads TGTGCCAGCTCATCCGGGAATATCTACGAGCAGTACTTC. Translation: CASSSGNIYEQYF.

This clone occurred a few times. The rearrangement uses TRBV9 and TRBJ2-2; possibly TRBD2 for D (6 bases). The germline V gene has CDR1 SGDLS and CDR2 YYNGEE. CDR3 length: 13 amino acids. V lost 4 bases to trimming and J lost 7 bases, with 11 bases between them. For the CDR3, the DNA is TGTGCCAGCAGCCTTAGCGGAGGCGGGGAGCTGTTTTTT. Residues: CASSLSGGGELFF.

This chain connects TRBV5-1 to TRBJ2-2; 10 nucleotides match TRBD2. The J segment lost 2 bases and the V segment lost 3 bases, leaving 4 bases of the junction unmatched. There are 16 residues in the CDR3. Germline values: CDR1 SGHRS, CDR2 YFSETQ. The chain's CDR3 is CASSSGLAENTGELFF. The DNA for the CDR3 is TGCGCCAGCAGCTCAGGACTAGCGGAAAACACCGGGGAGCTGTTTTTT.

This clone was recorded only once. The DNA of the CDR3 is TGTGCCAGCAGCCCGGGGAGCGGGAAGGGCGATACGCAGTATTTT. This gives the protein CASSPGSGKGDTQYF. This rearrangement joins TRBV7-2 to TRBJ2-3; the match to TRBD2 covers 7 bases. V was clipped by 5 bases and J by 6 bases; unmatched bases: 11. Germline values: CDR1 SGHTA, CDR2 FQGNSA. CDR3 length: 15 amino acids.

This clone has more than one count but fewer than ten. CDR3 DNA: TGTGCCAGCAGCCAAGACCAGACAGGGATTGGGTATGGCTACACCTTC. Protein product: CASSQDQTGIGYGYTF. The rearrangement uses TRBV4-2 and TRBJ1-2, with 7 bases lining up with TRBD1. The CDR3 is made up of 16 amino acids. V lost 0 bases and J lost 5; bases outside the gene matches: 9. CDR1 and CDR2 (germline): LGHNA, YNFKEQ.

This chain links TRBV5-1 with TRBJ2-7; 10 bases agree with TRBD2. V shed 2 bases and J 0 bases; nucleotides not matched to a gene: 2. This CDR3 spans 15 amino acids. Germline CDR1 and CDR2: SGHRS and YFSETQ. CDR3 region: CASSLLAGISYEQYF. The CDR3 DNA reads as TGCGCCAGCAGCTTACTAGCGGGGATCTCCTACGAGCAGTACTTC.

In this sample, this clone turned up once. The V gene is TRBV2, the J gene TRBJ2-1; 7 bases match TRBD1. V trimming: 6 bases; J trimming: 10 bases; junction bases outside the gene matches: 6. This CDR3 is 12 amino acids long. Germline lookup yields CDR1 SNHLY and CDR2 FYNNEI. This CDR3 reads CASRQGEYEQFF. In nucleotides, the CDR3 is TGTGCCAGCAGGCAGGGGGAATACGAGCAGTTCTTC.

This clone appeared a few times. This chain joins TRBV7-2 and TRBJ2-5; weak D call: TRBD2 (5 bases). This CDR3 is built from 12 residues. Trimming removed 4 bases from V and 13 bases from J, with 16 bases in between. Germline CDR1 reads SGHTA; CDR2 reads FQGNSA. CDR3 loop: CASSSRAGDAYF. For the CDR3, the DNA is TGTGCCAGCAGCTCGAGGGCCGGCGATGCGTACTTC.

The V gene is TRBV10-3, the J gene TRBJ2-6; D ambiguous. CDR3 length equals 14 residues. Between the trimmed V and J ends, which lost 2 bases and 4 bases, there was a span of 6 bases. Germline V gene lookup returns CDR1 ENHRY and CDR2 SYGVKD. The CDR3 nucleotides read TGTGCCATCAGTGAGGAGAACGGGGCCAACGTCCTGACTTTC. This translates into CAISEENGANVLTF.

This clone was found a few times. This rearrangement joins TRBV20-1 to TRBJ1-1; no firm D call. The ends were cut back, 5 bases at V and 6 bases at J, with 10 bases in the middle. The CDR3 extends over 11 amino acids. Germline V gene data show CDR1 as DFQATT and CDR2 as SNEGSKA (reference sequence). The DNA for the CDR3 is TGCAGTGCTTCCCCTGGCTCTGAAGCTTTCTTT. Amino acids: CSASPGSEAFF.

The chain is built from TRBV9 and TRBJ1-2; 9 bases agree with TRBD1. The J segment lost 8 bases and the V segment lost 0 bases, leaving 5 bases of the junction unmatched. The CDR3 sequence is 14 residues long. CDR1 is SGDLS and CDR2 is YYNGEE in the germline V gene. CDR3 region: CASSVATTGGGYTF. Written as DNA, the CDR3 is TGTGCCAGCAGCGTAGCTACGACAGGGGGAGGCTACACCTTC.

The CDR3 loop is CASSPDRGGTDTQYF. CDR3 coding DNA: TGTGCCAGCAGCCCAGACAGGGGAGGGACAGATACGCAGTATTTT. The chain links TRBV7-2 to TRBJ2-3, with D possibly matching TRBD1 (8 bases). Germline V gives CDR1 SGHTA, CDR2 FQGNSA. V was trimmed by 5 bases and J by 3 bases, leaving 15 bases between them. This CDR3 spans 15 amino acids.

Only one count was recorded for this clone. The rearrangement links TRBV4-2 to TRBJ1-1; D remains ambiguous. V gave up 4 bases and J gave up 1 base, with 10 bases separating them. Per germline, CDR1 LGHNA and CDR2 YNFKEQ. There are 14 residues in the CDR3. CDR3 in DNA: TGTGCCAGCAGCCCTGCCGGGAAGAACACTGAAGCTTTCTTT. Its protein is CASSPAGKNTEAFF.

This chain uses TRBV27 with TRBJ2-5, with 7 bases lining up with TRBD2. The J call is uncertain, as TRBJ2-7 better fits the DNA end. CDR3 length: 16 amino acids. CDR1 MNHEY and CDR2 SMNVEV come from the germline V gene (reference sequence). Here the CDR3 reads CASSPWVGGGSYEQYF. The DNA of the CDR3 is TGTGCCAGCAGCCCCTGGGTCGGGGGAGGGAGCTACGAGCAGTACTTC.

The V call is TRBV19, the J call TRBJ1-2, with 7 bases matching TRBD1. CDR3 length equals 14 residues. Germline V CDR1 and CDR2: LNHDA, SQIVND (reference sequence). The trim removed 9 bases at V and 1 base at J, leaving 8 bases unmatched. The CDR3 coding sequence is TGTGCCAGCATTAGGACAGGAGTTAACTATGGCTACACCTTC. Amino acids: CASIRTGVNYGYTF.

This chain links TRBV18 with TRBJ2-5; TRBD2 aligns across 9 bases. Germline values: CDR1 KGHSH, CDR2 LQKENI. With 3 bases clipped from V and 2 bases from J, the junction kept 10 bases outside the gene matches. The CDR3 sequence is 17 residues long. Here the CDR3 DNA reads TGTGCCAGCTCACCCCTTCTAGCTAGCGGGGCGCAAGAGACCCAGTACTTC. This sequence encodes CASSPLLASGAQETQYF.